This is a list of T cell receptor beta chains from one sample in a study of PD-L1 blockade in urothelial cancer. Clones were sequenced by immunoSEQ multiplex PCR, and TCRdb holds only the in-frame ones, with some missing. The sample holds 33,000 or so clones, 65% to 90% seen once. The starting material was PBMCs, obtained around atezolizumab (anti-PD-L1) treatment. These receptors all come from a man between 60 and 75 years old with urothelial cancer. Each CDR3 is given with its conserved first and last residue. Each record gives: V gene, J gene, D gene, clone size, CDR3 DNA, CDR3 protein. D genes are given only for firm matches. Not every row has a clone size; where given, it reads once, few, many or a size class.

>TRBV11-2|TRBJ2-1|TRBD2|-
TGTGCCAGCAGCTTAAATCCCGGGGGGGCCGGGAATGAGCAGTTCTTC
CASSLNPGGAGNEQFF
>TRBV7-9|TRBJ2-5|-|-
TGTGCCAGCAGCAATAAGGCGGCCCGGGAGACCCAGTACTTC
CASSNKAARETQYF
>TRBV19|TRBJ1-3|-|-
TGTGCCAGTAGTATTCGGCGGCCTATCGAGGACACCATATATTTT
CASSIRRPIEDTIYF
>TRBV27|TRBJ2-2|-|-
TGTGCCAGCAGTTCTATATCCCCAAACACCGGGGAGCTGTTTTTT
CASSSISPNTGELFF
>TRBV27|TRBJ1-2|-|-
TGTGCCAGCAGTTCAAGGGCAGGGGATGGCTACACCTTC
CASSSRAGDGYTF
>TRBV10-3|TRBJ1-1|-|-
TGTGCCATCAGTTCAGGATCGAACACTGAAGCTTTCTTT
CAISSGSNTEAFF
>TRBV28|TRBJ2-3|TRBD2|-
TGTGCCAGCAGTCCAGCGGCGGGGGGCCCCACAGATACGCAGTATTTT
CASSPAAGGPTDTQYF
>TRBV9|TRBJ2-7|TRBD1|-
TGTGCCAGCAGCGTCGGGACAGGGCAGTACGAGCAGTACTTC
CASSVGTGQYEQYF
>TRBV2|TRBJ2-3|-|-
TGTGCCAGCAGTGAGGACAGTAGCACAGATACGCAGTATTTT
CASSEDSSTDTQYF
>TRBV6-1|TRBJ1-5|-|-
TGTGCCAGCAAGGCAAGCGTTTATCAGCCCCAGCATTTT
CASKASVYQPQHF
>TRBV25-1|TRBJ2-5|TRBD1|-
TGTGCCATTGGGGACAGCAACCAAGAGACCCAGTACTTC
CAIGDSNQETQYF
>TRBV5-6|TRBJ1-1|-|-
TGTGCCAGCAGCTTGCTTCACACTGAAGCTTTCTTT
CASSLLHTEAFF
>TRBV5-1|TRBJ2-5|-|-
TGCGCCAGCAGCTTTGGATCTATGGACCTGGGGGGGACCCAGTACTTC
CASSFGSMDLGGTQYF
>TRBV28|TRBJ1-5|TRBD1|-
TGTGCCAGCAGTTCCGGACAGGGGGACAATCAGCCCCAGCATTTT
CASSSGQGDNQPQHF
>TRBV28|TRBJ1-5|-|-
TGTGCCAGCAGCCCCGGGAGAGAAAATCAGCCCCAGCATTTT
CASSPGRENQPQHF
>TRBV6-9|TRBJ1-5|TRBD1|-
TGTGCCAGCGTGGGGACAGGGGGCATGCCCCAGCATTTT
CASVGTGGMPQHF
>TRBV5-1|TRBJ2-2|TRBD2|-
TGCGCCAGCAGCATCCCTAGCGGGGGGAACACCGGGGAGCTGTTTTTT
CASSIPSGGNTGELFF
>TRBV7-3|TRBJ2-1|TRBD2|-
TGTGCCAGCAGCTTAATTAGCGGGGGATACAATGAGCAGTTCTTC
CASSLISGGYNEQFF
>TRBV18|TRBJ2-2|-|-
TGTGCCAGCTCGTCGGGGGGCCCCACCGGGGAGCTGTTTTTT
CASSSGGPTGELFF
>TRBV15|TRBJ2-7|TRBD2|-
TGTGCCACCAGCAGTGACCTTAGCGGGGGGGCTTACGAGCAGTACTTC
CATSSDLSGGAYEQYF
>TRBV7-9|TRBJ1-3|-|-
TGTGCCAGCAGCCCGGACATAGGAAACACCATATATTTT
CASSPDIGNTIYF
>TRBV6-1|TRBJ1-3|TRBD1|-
TGTGCCAGCAGTGAAAACAGGGGTTCTGGAAACACCATATATTTT
CASSENRGSGNTIYF
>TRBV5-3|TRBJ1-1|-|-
TGTGCCAGAAGCCTACTTACCGGACAGTCTCGCTCTAGGTACACTGAAGCTTTCTTT
CARSLLTGQSRSRYTEAFF
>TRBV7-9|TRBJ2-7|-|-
TGTGCCAGCAGCTTAGTCGGTAGTACCTACGAGCAGTACTTC
CASSLVGSTYEQYF
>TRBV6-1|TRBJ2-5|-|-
TGTGCCAGCAGTGAAAATCAGGGGCGGGAGACCCAGTACTTC
CASSENQGRETQYF
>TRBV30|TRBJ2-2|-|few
TGTGCCTGGAATGTGGGGACAGAAGCGGGCACCGGGGAGCTGTTTTTT
CAWNVGTEAGTGELFF
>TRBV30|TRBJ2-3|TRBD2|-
TGTGCCTGGAGTGTACCCCCGGGGGGGCGAGGAGATACGCAGTATTTT
CAWSVPPGGRGDTQYF
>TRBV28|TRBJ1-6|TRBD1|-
TGTGCCAGCAGCCCTACAGGGGCATATAATTCACCCCTCCACTTT
CASSPTGAYNSPLHF
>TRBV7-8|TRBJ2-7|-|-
TGTGCCAGCAGCCCCGAACAGGTCTCCTACGAGCAGTACTTC
CASSPEQVSYEQYF
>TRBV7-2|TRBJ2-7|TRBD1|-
TGTGCCAGCAGCTTAGCGGCCGGGGCAGGGGGCGCGGACGAGCAGTACTTC
CASSLAAGAGGADEQYF
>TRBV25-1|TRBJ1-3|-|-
TGTGCCAGCAGTGAATTGGAGCAGTACTCTGGAAACACCATATATTTT
CASSELEQYSGNTIYF
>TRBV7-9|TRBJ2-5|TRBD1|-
TGTGCCAGCAGCCCCAGACAGGGGGCAGGAGAGACCCAGTACTTC
CASSPRQGAGETQYF
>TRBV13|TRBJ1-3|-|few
TGTGCCAGCAGCAAACGGTGGGACAATGGAAACACCATATATTTT
CASSKRWDNGNTIYF
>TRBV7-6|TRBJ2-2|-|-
TGTGCCAGCAGTTCGAACCGCGGCACCGGGGAGCTGTTTTTT
CASSSNRGTGELFF
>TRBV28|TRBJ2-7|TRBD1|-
TGTGCCAGCAGTTTATCGACCCCGGGACAGGGGGACGAGCAGTACTTC
CASSLSTPGQGDEQYF
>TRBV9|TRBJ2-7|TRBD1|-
TGTGCCAGCAGCCCGACGACAGGGGTAGTAGAGCAGTACTTC
CASSPTTGVVEQYF
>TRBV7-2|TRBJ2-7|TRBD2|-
TGTGCCAGCAGCTCGAGCGGGGGGATCTACGAGCAGTACTTC
CASSSSGGIYEQYF
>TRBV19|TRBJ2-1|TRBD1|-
TGTGCCACTCAAGGACAGGACAATGAGCAGTTCTTC
CATQGQDNEQFF
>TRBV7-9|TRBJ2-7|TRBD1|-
TGTGCCAGCAGCAGACAGGGTGTAGACGAGCAGTACTTC
CASSRQGVDEQYF
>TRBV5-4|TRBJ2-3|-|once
TGTGCCAGCAGCTTGGACCTCGTGGGGGGCGGGGGAGTCACAGATACGCAGTATTTT
CASSLDLVGGGGVTDTQYF
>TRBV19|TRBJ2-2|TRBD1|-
TGTGCCAGTAGTTCCGGGACAGGGGGTTTCGCCGGGGAGCTGTTTTTT
CASSSGTGGFAGELFF
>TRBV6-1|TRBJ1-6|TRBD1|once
TGTGCCAGCAGTGCACAACCCAGGGGGATGGGCGATTCACCCCTCCACTTT
CASSAQPRGMGDSPLHF
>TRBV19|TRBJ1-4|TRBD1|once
TGTGCCAGTAGTGCGCCGGGACAGATTAATGAAAAACTGTTTTTT
CASSAPGQINEKLFF
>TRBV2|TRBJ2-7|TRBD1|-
TGTGCCAGCAGGGTACAGGGGGCGATAATCGAGCAGTACTTC
CASRVQGAIIEQYF
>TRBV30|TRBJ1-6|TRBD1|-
TGTGCCTGGAGCCGGGACAGAGAACCTGGACGTTCACCCCTCCACTTT
CAWSRDREPGRSPLHF
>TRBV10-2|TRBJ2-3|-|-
TGCGCCAGCAGTGAAGAAGGGGATGGCACAGATACGCAGTATTTT
CASSEEGDGTDTQYF
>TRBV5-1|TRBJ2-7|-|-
TGCGCCAGCAGCTCCATACGGGACTCCTACGAGCAGTACTTC
CASSSIRDSYEQYF
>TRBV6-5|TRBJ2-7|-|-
TGTGCCAGCAGTTACGCCCAGGGCGGCTACGAGCAGTACTTC
CASSYAQGGYEQYF
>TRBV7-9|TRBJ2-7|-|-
TGTGCCAGCAGCCCGACAGGAGACGAGCAGTACTTC
CASSPTGDEQYF
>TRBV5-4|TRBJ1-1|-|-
TGTGCCAGCAGCGGCAGGGGTCTGGGCACTGAAGCTTTCTTT
CASSGRGLGTEAFF
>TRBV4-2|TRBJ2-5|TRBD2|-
TGTGCCAGCAGCCAAGAAGGCGGGGGGGCCCGGGAGACCCAGTACTTC
CASSQEGGGARETQYF
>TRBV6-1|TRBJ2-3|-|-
TGTGCCAGCAGTGAAGGCCGGAGGGGCTGGACAGATACGCAGTATTTT
CASSEGRRGWTDTQYF